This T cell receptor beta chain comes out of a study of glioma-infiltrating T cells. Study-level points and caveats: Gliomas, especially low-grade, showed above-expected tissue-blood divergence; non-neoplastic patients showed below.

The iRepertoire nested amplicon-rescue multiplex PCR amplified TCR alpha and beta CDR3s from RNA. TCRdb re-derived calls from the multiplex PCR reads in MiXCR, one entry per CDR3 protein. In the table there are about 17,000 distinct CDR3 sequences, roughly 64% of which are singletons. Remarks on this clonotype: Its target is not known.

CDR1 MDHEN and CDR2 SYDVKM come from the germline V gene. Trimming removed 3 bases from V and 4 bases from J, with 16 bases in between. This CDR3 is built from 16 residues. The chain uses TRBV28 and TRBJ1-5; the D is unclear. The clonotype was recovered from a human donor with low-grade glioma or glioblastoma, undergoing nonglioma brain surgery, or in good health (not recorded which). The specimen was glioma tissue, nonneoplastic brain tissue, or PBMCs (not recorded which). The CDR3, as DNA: TGTGCCAGCAGTTTGAACACTAAAATAGCAAATCAGCCCCAGCATTTT. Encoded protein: CASSLNTKIANQPQHF.